These 3 T cell receptor beta chains were sequenced from one sample in a study of control samples from healthy donors and cancer patients. Assay used: immunoSEQ multiplex PCR; TCRdb lists only in-frame clones, some missing. This sample has around 75,000 clones; approximately 92% occur once, and the top ten carry nearly 6%. Sequenced sample: blood. These TCRs come from a woman in her sixties or seventies in good health.

The chain couples TRBV5-4 to TRBJ2-1, with TRBD1 identical over 9 bases. J was trimmed by 7 bases and V by 4 bases; bases with no gene match: 9. The CDR3 has 15 residues. The V gene's germline CDR1 is SGHNT and CDR2 YYREEE (reference sequence). The CDR3 here is CASSRGQGSGNEQFF. CDR3 sequence (DNA): TGTGCCAGCAGCAGGGGACAGGGTAGTGGGAATGAGCAGTTCTTC.

This chain uses TRBV7-9 with TRBJ1-4, with D perhaps TRBD1 (5 bases). Trimming took off 1 base at V and 4 bases at J, with 10 bases between the two ends. Germline loops: CDR1 SEHNR, CDR2 FQNEAQ (reference sequence). The length of the CDR3 is 15 residues. The CDR3 region is CASSLGQGLNEKLFF. The CDR3 nucleotides read TGTGCCAGCAGCTTAGGGCAGGGCCTTAATGAAAAACTGTTTTTT.

This CDR3 is CASSTDRGWYTEAFF. The CDR3 region has the DNA TGTGCCAGCAGTACGGACAGGGGGTGGTACACTGAAGCTTTCTTT. The chain is built from TRBV27 and TRBJ1-1; 10 nucleotides agree with TRBD1. V shed 5 bases, J shed 3 bases, and the junction held 6 bases outside the gene matches. The germline V gene encodes CDR1 MNHEY and CDR2 SMNVEV (reference sequence). The CDR3 runs to 15 residues.